These 27 T cell receptor beta chains were sequenced from one sample in a study of cytomegalovirus exposure and HLA in healthy donors. The primer mix had 60 Vbeta and 13 Jbeta primers. Method: immunoSEQ multiplex PCR; TCRdb's copy keeps in-frame clones and lacks some. The sample lists 100,000 to 150,000 clones, 17% occurring once. Sequencing was done on a sample of PBMCs. The receptors were sampled from a female donor in good health and CMV-seropositive.

The J gene is TRBJ2-7, the V gene TRBV27, with D perhaps matching TRBD1 (7 bases). Germline values: CDR1 MNHEY, CDR2 SMNVEV (reference sequence). V shed 5 bases and J shed 1 base, with 15 bases lying between them. This CDR3 has 15 residues. The DNA for the CDR3 is TGTGCCAGCAGTATCAGGGGGAGGCAGTCCTACGAGCAGTACTTC. Encoded protein: CASSIRGRQSYEQYF.

The CDR3 DNA sequence: TGTGCCAGCAGCGTAGATACAGGGGGCGGCGGCACTGAAGCTTTCTTT. Its translation is CASSVDTGGGGTEAFF. The chain joins TRBV9 to TRBJ1-1; 9 nucleotides align to TRBD1. The CDR3 extends over 16 amino acids. The germline CDR1 and CDR2 sequences are SGDLS and YYNGEE. V shed 0 bases, J shed 4 bases, and the junction held 7 bases outside the gene matches. Combining the CDR3 with reference TRBV9 and TRBJ1-1 gives the whole variable domain DSGVTQTPKHLITATGQRVTLRCSPRSGDLSVYWYQQSLDQGLQFLIQYYNGEERAKGNILERFSAQQFPDLHSELNLSSLELGDSALYFCASSVDTGGGGTEAFFGQGTRLTVV.

This chain connects TRBV4-3 to TRBJ2-2; D is unclear. The CDR3 is 14 amino acids. CDR1 and CDR2 from the germline V gene are LGHNA and YSLEER. Trimming left V 4 bases short and J 6 bases short, with 12 bases between. As DNA, the CDR3 is TGCGCCAGCAGCCGATACTATGGCGCCGGGGAGCTGTTTTTT. Residues: CASSRYYGAGELFF.

This clone showed up just a few times. V and J are TRBV4-1 and TRBJ2-6; 10 nucleotides match TRBD2. Germline V gene sequence: CDR1 MGHRA, CDR2 YSYEKL. This CDR3 is 19 amino acids long. The V and J ends lost 4 bases and 0 bases, in that order; junction bases with no gene match: 9. Written as DNA, the CDR3 is TGCGCCAGCAGCCTAAGGGGACTAGCGCTAAGCTCTGGGGCCAACGTCCTGACTTTC. As protein: CASSLRGLALSSGANVLTF.

This chain links TRBV9 with TRBJ2-3, with D tentatively TRBD2 (5 bases). The CDR3 covers 15 residues. In germline, CDR1 is SGDLS, CDR2 YYNGEE. Trimming shortened V by 2 bases and J by 1 base, and 11 bases separated the two germline ends. The CDR3 DNA sequence: TGTGCCAGCAGCGTCTCTCCCGGGGGCACAGATACGCAGTATTTT. Translated, it gives CASSVSPGGTDTQYF.

This clone was observed a handful of times. The chain links TRBV2 to TRBJ1-1, with D possibly matching TRBD1 (5 bases). With 4 bases removed from V and 2 bases from J, the gap between germline ends came to 14 bases. CDR3 length equals 15 residues. Germline CDR1 reads SNHLY; CDR2 reads FYNNEI. The CDR3 DNA is TGTGCCAGCAGTGGGGGCTCGGCGGGAAACACTGAAGCTTTCTTT. As protein: CASSGGSAGNTEAFF.

This rearrangement joins TRBV10-1 to TRBJ1-2, with D uncertain. Per germline, CDR1 WNHNN and CDR2 SYGVQD (reference sequence). Between the trimmed V and J ends, which lost 0 bases and 8 bases, there was a span of 16 bases. The CDR3 runs to 15 residues. The CDR3 sequence: CASSESSSGHGGYTF. CDR3 nucleotide sequence: TGCGCCAGCAGTGAGTCCTCCAGCGGGCACGGGGGCTACACCTTC.

The rearrangement uses TRBV28 and TRBJ1-3; 7 nucleotides align to TRBD1. Trimming cost V 5 bases and J 2 bases; bases outside gene matches: 15. The CDR3 has 18 amino acids. CDR1 and CDR2 from the germline V gene are MDHEN and SYDVKM. The CDR3 DNA is TGTGCCAGCAGTGGAAGTCTTTTACAGGGGAGTGCTGGAAACACCATATATTTT. Translating gives CASSGSLLQGSAGNTIYF.

The chain carries TRBV4-2 and TRBJ2-1; 9 bases match TRBD2. From germline, CDR1 is LGHNA and CDR2 YNFKEQ. The V and J ends lost 3 bases and 2 bases, in that order; junction bases with no gene match: 5. This CDR3 spans 16 amino acids. CDR3 protein: CASSQTLAGAYNEQFF. DNA for the CDR3: TGTGCCAGCAGCCAGACGTTAGCGGGGGCCTACAATGAGCAGTTCTTC.

The J gene is TRBJ2-7, the V gene TRBV27; 12 nucleotides align to TRBD2. Looked up from germline, CDR1 is MNHEY and CDR2 is SMNVEV (reference sequence). The CDR3 has 15 residues. The V gene end was trimmed by 6 bases and the J gene end by 4 bases; junction bases not matched to a gene: 7. CDR3 in amino acids: CASRFILAGGYEQYF. In DNA form, the CDR3 reads TGTGCCAGCAGATTCATCCTAGCGGGAGGGTACGAGCAGTACTTC.

In this sample, this clone turned up a few times. The chain joins TRBV28 to TRBJ2-1; D gene unclear. This CDR3 is built from 12 residues. Trimming cost V 4 bases and J 5 bases, with 6 bases left between them. Germline lookup yields CDR1 MDHEN and CDR2 SYDVKM. The CDR3 loop reads CASSSGDNEQFF. The CDR3 region has the DNA TGTGCCAGCAGTTCTGGAGACAATGAGCAGTTCTTC.

The rearrangement uses TRBV5-4 and TRBJ1-2; 7 nucleotides line up with TRBD1. This CDR3 is built from 13 residues. The germline CDR1 and CDR2 sequences are SGHNT and YYREEE (reference sequence). Losses at the gene ends were 5 bases for V and 5 bases for J; bases not matched to a gene: 6. This CDR3 reads CASSYDREYGYTF. The CDR3 DNA is TGTGCCAGCAGTTATGACAGGGAATATGGCTACACCTTC.

J is TRBJ2-1 and V is TRBV5-4; the match to TRBD1 covers 7 bases. The CDR3 totals 14 residues. V trimming: 2 bases; J trimming: 8 bases; junction bases outside the gene matches: 7. The germline V gene encodes CDR1 SGHNT and CDR2 YYREEE (reference sequence). DNA of the CDR3: TGTGCCAGCAGCTTAAGGGACAGTACGGATGAGCAGTTCTTC. Translation gives CASSLRDSTDEQFF.

This clone was picked up a small number of times. The chain couples TRBV5-1 to TRBJ2-1; 9 bases map to TRBD1. Per the germline V gene, CDR1 is SGHRS and CDR2 is YFSETQ. The CDR3 is made up of 15 amino acids. The junction had 10 bases not matched to a gene; V was cut back by 3 bases and J by 9 bases. The CDR3: CASSSVPGQGTEQFF. The CDR3 region has the DNA TGCGCCAGCAGCTCCGTCCCGGGACAGGGCACTGAGCAGTTCTTC.

The chain couples TRBV19 to TRBJ2-3; 7 bases align to TRBD2. V lost 1 base, J lost 2 bases, and 3 bases stayed unmatched. This CDR3 spans 15 amino acids. Germline V gene lookup returns CDR1 LNHDA and CDR2 SQIVND (reference sequence). For the CDR3, the DNA is TGTGCCAGTAGTATAGGTCTAGCGGCCACAGATACGCAGTATTTT. This sequence encodes CASSIGLAATDTQYF.

This clone was counted a few times. The chain employs TRBV7-2 and TRBJ2-7, with 8 bases matching TRBD2. Germline V gene data show CDR1 as SGHTA and CDR2 as FQGNSA. CDR3 length: 15 amino acids. Trimming cost V 5 bases and J 5 bases; bases outside gene matches: 11. CDR3: CASSTQGAGVNEQYF. For the CDR3, the DNA is TGTGCCAGCAGCACCCAAGGAGCGGGAGTAAACGAGCAGTACTTC.

This clone was recorded a few times. The chain is built from TRBV5-6 and TRBJ1-1; 7 nucleotides align to TRBD1. Germline CDR1 is SGHDT and CDR2 is YYEEEE. CDR3 length: 14 residues. V dropped 5 bases and J dropped 0; count of bases not matched to a gene: 4. The CDR3 nucleotides are TGTGCCAGCAGTACCGGGACAGTGAACACTGAAGCTTTCTTT. Translation: CASSTGTVNTEAFF.

This sequence joins TRBV18 and TRBJ2-7, with D maybe TRBD2 (5 bases). The CDR3 has 14 residues. Germline CDR1 KGHSH, CDR2 LQKENI. Trimming took 3 bases from V and 0 from J, leaving 9 bases between them. The CDR3 protein is CASSPEGISYEQYF. The CDR3 nucleotides are TGTGCCAGCTCACCCGAGGGTATCTCCTACGAGCAGTACTTC.

This clone was detected ten times or more. V gene TRBV5-1 combines with J gene TRBJ2-5; TRBD2 aligns across 8 bases. CDR3 length equals 14 residues. From germline, CDR1 is SGHRS and CDR2 YFSETQ. V lost 3 bases to trimming and J lost 7 bases; unmatched junction nucleotides: 8. CDR3 amino acids: CASSWAGGEVTQYF. As DNA, the CDR3 is TGCGCCAGCAGCTGGGCGGGAGGAGAAGTGACCCAGTACTTC. The variable domain in full, completed from reference TRBV5-1 and TRBJ2-5, reads KAGVTQTPRYLIKTRGQQVTLSCSPISGHRSVSWYQQTPGQGLQFLFEYFSETQRNKGNFPGRFSGRQFSNSRSEMNVSTLELGDSALYLCASSWAGGEVTQYFGPGTRLLVL.

The chain combines TRBV27 with TRBJ2-5; TRBD2 might be the D (6 bases). The end of the DNA fits TRBJ2-7 better, so the J call may be wrong. The CDR3 spans 16 residues. The V gene's germline CDR1 is MNHEY and CDR2 SMNVEV (reference sequence). This chain's CDR3 is CASSFSIGTQTYEQYF. The CDR3 DNA sequence: TGTGCCAGCAGTTTCAGTATCGGGACTCAAACCTACGAGCAGTACTTC.

Only a few counts were recorded for this clone. This chain joins TRBV4-2 and TRBJ1-1; D is undetermined. The CDR3 has 16 residues. Germline assignment: CDR1 LGHNA and CDR2 YNFKEQ. The germline V and J ends were trimmed by 5 bases and 1 base, with 17 bases remaining between them. CDR3 region: CASSKTRGRENTEAFF. CDR3 bases: TGTGCCAGCAGCAAAACCCGCGGCCGTGAGAACACTGAAGCTTTCTTT.

The V and J genes are TRBV5-1 and TRBJ2-1, with 8 bases identical to TRBD1. The junction had 5 bases not matched to a gene; V was cut back by 3 bases and J by 0 bases. CDR3 length: 16 amino acids. Germline V gene lookup returns CDR1 SGHRS and CDR2 YFSETQ. The CDR3 protein is CASSWQGASSYNEQFF. CDR3 bases: TGCGCCAGCAGCTGGCAGGGGGCGAGCTCCTACAATGAGCAGTTCTTC.

The rearrangement uses TRBV19 and TRBJ1-3; TRBD1 aligns across 8 bases. V shed 6 bases, J shed 3 bases, and the junction held 4 bases outside the gene matches. CDR3 size: 14 residues. Per the germline V gene, CDR1 is LNHDA and CDR2 is SQIVND (reference sequence). The CDR3 spells CASSRGLHGNTIYF. CDR3 bases: TGTGCCAGTAGCAGGGGGCTTCATGGAAACACCATATATTTT.

This sequence joins TRBV19 and TRBJ2-3; TRBD1 matches at 7 bases. Germline CDR1 reads LNHDA; CDR2 reads SQIVND (reference sequence). V trimming: 6 bases; J trimming: 3 bases; junction bases outside the gene matches: 6. The CDR3 runs 14 residues. CDR3 loop: CASRDVRGTDTQYF. The CDR3 region has the DNA TGTGCCAGTAGGGATGTCAGGGGGACAGATACGCAGTATTTT.

The CDR3 DNA follows: TGTGCCAGCAGCCAAGATCCCCAGGGTAGGGGTTTAATGAGCAATGAGCAGTTCTTC. Residues: CASSQDPQGRGLMSNEQFF. V and J are TRBV4-2 and TRBJ2-1; possibly TRBD1 for D (5 bases). V was shortened by 0 bases and J by 6 bases, with 24 bases between the two germline ends. CDR1 is LGHNA and CDR2 is YNFKEQ in the germline V gene. CDR3 size: 19 residues.

The chain is built from TRBV4-3 and TRBJ2-3, with TRBD2 matching over 15 bases. The CDR3 has 16 amino acids. Trimming cost V 6 bases and J 5 bases; bases outside gene matches: 6. CDR1 LGHNA and CDR2 YSLEER come from the germline V gene. The DNA of the CDR3 is TGCGCCAGCAGTCTCTGGACTAGCGGGGGGGTAGATACGCAGTATTTT. Protein: CASSLWTSGGVDTQYF.

In this sample, this clone turned up a few times. The chain carries TRBV30 and TRBJ2-7; D is perhaps TRBD2 (5 bases). From germline, CDR1 is GTSNPN and CDR2 SVGIG (reference sequence). V lost 1 base and J lost 2, with 9 bases in between. The CDR3 sequence is 13 residues long. CDR3 in amino acids: CAWSDRGTYEQYF. The CDR3 DNA reads as TGTGCCTGGAGTGACCGGGGAACCTACGAGCAGTACTTC.